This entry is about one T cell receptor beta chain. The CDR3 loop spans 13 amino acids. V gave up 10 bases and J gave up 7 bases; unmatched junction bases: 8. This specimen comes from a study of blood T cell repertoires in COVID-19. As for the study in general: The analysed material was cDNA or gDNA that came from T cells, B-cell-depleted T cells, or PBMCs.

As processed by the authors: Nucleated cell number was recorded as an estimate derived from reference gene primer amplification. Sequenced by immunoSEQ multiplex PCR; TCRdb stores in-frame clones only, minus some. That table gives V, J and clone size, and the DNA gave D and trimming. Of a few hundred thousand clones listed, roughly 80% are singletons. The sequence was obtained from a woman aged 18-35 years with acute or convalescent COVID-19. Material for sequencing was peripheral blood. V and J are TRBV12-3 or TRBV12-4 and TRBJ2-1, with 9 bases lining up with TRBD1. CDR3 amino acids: CATRQGVGNEQFF. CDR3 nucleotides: TGTGCCACCCGACAGGGGGTAGGTAATGAGCAGTTCTTC.